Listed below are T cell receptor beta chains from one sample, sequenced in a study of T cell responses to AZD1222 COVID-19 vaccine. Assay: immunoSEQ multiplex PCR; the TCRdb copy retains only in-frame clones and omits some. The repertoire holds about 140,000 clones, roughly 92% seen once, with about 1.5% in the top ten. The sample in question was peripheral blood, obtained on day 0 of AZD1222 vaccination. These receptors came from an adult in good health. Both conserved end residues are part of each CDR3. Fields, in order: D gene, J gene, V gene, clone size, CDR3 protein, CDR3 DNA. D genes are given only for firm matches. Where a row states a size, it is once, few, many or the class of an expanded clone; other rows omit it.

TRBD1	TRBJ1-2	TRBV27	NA	CASSWGQQNGGYTF	TGTGCCAGCAGTTGGGGACAGCAGAACGGTGGCTACACCTTC
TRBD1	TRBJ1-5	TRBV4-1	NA	CASSPLPGQGYSNQPQHF	TGCGCCAGCAGCCCGCTTCCGGGACAGGGATATAGCAATCAGCCCCAGCATTTT
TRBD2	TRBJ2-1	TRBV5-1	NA	CASGMTSGYNEQFF	TGCGCCAGCGGGATGACTAGCGGATACAATGAGCAGTTCTTC
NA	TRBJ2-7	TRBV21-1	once	CASSKETSSYEQYF	TGTGCCAGCAGCAAAGAAACAAGCTCCTACGAGCAGTACTTC
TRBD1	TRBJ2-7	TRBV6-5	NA	CASSTGQLHYEQYF	TGTGCCAGCAGTACGGGACAGCTTCACTACGAGCAGTACTTC
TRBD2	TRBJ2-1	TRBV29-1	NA	CSVRRTSGYNEQFF	TGCAGCGTTCGGCGGACTAGCGGCTACAATGAGCAGTTCTTC
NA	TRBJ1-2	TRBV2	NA	CASSARGASYGYTF	TGTGCCAGCAGCGCCCGAGGGGCCAGCTATGGCTACACCTTC
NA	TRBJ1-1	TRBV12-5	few	CASGLVLGEKSYVAFF	TGTGCTAGTGGTTTGGTACTCGGGGAAAAAAGCTACGTCGCTTTCTTT
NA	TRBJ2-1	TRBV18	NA	CASSPPSRPNEQFF	TGTGCCAGCTCACCACCGTCGCGGCCCAATGAGCAGTTCTTC
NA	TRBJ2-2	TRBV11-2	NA	CASSLTGGVTGELFF	TGTGCCAGCAGCTTAACAGGGGGGGTGACCGGGGAGCTGTTTTTT
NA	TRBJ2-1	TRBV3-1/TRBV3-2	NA	CASSPLQYNEQFF	TGTGCCAGCAGCCCCCTACAATACAATGAGCAGTTCTTC
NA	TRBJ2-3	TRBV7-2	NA	CASSVSGQDPDTQYF	TGTGCCAGCAGCGTAAGCGGGCAAGACCCAGATACGCAGTATTTT
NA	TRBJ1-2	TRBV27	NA	CASSFARSNYGYTF	TGTGCCAGCAGTTTCGCGAGATCTAACTATGGCTACACCTTC
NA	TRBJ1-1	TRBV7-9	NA	CASQRQGNTEAFF	TGTGCCAGCCAACGGCAGGGGAACACTGAAGCTTTCTTT